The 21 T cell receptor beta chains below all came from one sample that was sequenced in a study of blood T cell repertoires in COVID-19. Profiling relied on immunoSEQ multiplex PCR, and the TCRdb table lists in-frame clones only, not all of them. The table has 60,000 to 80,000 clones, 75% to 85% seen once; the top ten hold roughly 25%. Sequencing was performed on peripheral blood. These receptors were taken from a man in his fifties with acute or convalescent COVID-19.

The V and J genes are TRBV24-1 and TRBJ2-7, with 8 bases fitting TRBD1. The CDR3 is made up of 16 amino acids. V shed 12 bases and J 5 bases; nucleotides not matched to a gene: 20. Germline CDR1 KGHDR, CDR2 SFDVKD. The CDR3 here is CAAKFRGPGGGDEQYV. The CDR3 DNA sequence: TGTGCCGCCAAATTCCGAGGGCCAGGGGGCGGCGACGAGCAGTACGTC.

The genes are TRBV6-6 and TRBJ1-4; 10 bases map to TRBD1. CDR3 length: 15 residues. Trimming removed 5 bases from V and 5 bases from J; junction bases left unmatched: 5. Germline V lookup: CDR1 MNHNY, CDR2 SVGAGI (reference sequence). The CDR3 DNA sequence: TGTGCCAGCAGTACCAGACAGGGGGCAAATGAAAAACTGTTTTTT. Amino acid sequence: CASSTRQGANEKLFF.

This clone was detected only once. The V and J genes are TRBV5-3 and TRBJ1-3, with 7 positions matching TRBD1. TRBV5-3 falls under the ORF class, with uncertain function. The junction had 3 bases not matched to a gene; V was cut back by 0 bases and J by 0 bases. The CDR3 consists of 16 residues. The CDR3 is CARSLEGQISGNTIYF. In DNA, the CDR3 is TGTGCCAGAAGCTTGGAGGGACAGATCTCTGGAAACACCATATATTTT.

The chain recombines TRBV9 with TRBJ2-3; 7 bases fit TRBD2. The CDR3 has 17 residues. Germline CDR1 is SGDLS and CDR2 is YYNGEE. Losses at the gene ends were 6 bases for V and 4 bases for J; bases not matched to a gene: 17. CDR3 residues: CASNNRTRSLGADTQYF. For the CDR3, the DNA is TGTGCCAGCAACAATCGGACTAGATCATTGGGGGCAGATACGCAGTATTTT.

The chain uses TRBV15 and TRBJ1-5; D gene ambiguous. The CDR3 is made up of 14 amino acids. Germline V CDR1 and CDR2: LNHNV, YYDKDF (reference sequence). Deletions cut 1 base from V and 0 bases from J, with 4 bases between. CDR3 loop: CATSRAVSNQPQHF. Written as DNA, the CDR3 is TGTGCCACCAGCAGAGCGGTTAGCAATCAGCCCCAGCATTTT.

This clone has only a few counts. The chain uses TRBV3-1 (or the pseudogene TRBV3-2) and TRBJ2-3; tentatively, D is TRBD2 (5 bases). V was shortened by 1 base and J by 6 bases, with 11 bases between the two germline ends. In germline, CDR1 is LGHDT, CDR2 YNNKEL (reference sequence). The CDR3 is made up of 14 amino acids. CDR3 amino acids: CASSQGASRDTQYF. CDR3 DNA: TGTGCCAGCAGCCAAGGCGCTAGCAGGGATACGCAGTATTTT.

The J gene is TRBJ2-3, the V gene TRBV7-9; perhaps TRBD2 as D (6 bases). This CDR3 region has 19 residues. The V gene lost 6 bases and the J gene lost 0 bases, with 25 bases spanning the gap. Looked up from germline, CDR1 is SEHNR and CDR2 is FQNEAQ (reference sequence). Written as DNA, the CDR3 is TGTGCCAGCAGTTTTTTCTCCATAACCCTAGCGTTTAGCACAGATACGCAGTATTTT. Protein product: CASSFFSITLAFSTDTQYF.

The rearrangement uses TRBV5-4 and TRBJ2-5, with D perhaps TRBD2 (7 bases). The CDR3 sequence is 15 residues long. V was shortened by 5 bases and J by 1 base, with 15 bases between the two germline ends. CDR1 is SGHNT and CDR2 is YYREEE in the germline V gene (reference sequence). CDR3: CASRNPRGAQETQYF. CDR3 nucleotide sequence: TGTGCCAGCAGAAACCCTCGGGGGGCCCAAGAGACCCAGTACTTC.

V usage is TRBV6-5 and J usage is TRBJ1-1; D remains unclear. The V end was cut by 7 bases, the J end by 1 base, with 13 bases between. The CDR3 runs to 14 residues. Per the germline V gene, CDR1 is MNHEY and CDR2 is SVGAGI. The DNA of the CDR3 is TGTGCCAGCACCCCGCTAGCAGGGAACACTGAAGCTTTCTTT. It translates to CASTPLAGNTEAFF.

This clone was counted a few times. DNA for the CDR3: TGCGCCAGCAGCTCGGACAGGGTCTATGGCTACACCTTC. This gives the protein CASSSDRVYGYTF. The V gene is TRBV5-1, the J gene TRBJ1-2; 8 bases map to TRBD1. CDR3 length: 13 amino acids. Germline V gives CDR1 SGHRS, CDR2 YFSETQ. The junction had 2 bases not matched to a gene; V was cut back by 3 bases and J by 4 bases.

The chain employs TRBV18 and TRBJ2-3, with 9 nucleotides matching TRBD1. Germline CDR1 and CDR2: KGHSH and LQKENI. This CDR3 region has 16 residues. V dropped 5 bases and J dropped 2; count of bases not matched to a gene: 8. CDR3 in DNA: TGTGCCAGCTCAAACCGGACAGGGGAGTTCACAGATACGCAGTATTTT. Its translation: CASSNRTGEFTDTQYF.

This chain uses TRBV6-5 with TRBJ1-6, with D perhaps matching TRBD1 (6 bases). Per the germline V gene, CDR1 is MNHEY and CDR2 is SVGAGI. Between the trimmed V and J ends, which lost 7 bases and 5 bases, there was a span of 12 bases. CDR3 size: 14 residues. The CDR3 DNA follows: TGTGCCAGCAAAAGGACAGCCAATAATTCACCCCTCCACTTT. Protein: CASKRTANNSPLHF.

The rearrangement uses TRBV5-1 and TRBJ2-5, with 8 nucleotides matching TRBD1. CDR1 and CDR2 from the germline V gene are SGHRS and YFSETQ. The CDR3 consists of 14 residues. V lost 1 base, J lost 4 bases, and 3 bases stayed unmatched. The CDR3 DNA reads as TGCGCCAGCAGCTTGCGGACAGGGAGAGAGACCCAGTACTTC. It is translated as CASSLRTGRETQYF.

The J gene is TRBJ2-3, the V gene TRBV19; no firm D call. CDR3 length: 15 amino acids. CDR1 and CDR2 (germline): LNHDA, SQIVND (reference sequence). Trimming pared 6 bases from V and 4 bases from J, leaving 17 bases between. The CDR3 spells CASSVADTGADTQYF. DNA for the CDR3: TGTGCCAGTAGCGTCGCGGATACCGGCGCAGATACGCAGTATTTT.

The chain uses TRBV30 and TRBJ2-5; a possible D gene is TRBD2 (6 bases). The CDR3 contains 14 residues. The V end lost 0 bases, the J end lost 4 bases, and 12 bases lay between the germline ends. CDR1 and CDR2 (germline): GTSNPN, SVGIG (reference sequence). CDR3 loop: CAWSVLGGGETQYF. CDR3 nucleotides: TGTGCCTGGAGTGTACTTGGGGGAGGAGAGACCCAGTACTTC.

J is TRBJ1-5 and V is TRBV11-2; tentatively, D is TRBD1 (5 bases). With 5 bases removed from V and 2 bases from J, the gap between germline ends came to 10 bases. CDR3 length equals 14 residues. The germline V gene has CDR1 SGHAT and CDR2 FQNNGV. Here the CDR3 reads CASSRTGRNQPQHF. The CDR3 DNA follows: TGTGCCAGCAGCCGAACAGGACGCAATCAGCCCCAGCATTTT.

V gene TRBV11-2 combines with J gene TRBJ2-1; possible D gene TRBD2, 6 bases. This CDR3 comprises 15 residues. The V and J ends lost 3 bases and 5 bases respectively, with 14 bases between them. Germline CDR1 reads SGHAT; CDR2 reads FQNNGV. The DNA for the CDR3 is TGTGCCAGCAGCTTCTACGGAGGGTGGGACAATGAGCAGTTCTTC. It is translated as CASSFYGGWDNEQFF.

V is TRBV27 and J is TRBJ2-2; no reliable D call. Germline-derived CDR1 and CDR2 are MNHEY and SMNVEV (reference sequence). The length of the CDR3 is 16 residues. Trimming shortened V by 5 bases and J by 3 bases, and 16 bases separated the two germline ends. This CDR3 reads CASSPTPSLYTGELFF. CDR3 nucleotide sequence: TGTGCCAGCAGTCCAACTCCCTCGTTATACACCGGGGAGCTGTTTTTT.

Here the CDR3 reads CAISETRGDGELFF. The CDR3 DNA reads as TGTGCCATCAGTGAGACCAGGGGGGACGGGGAGCTGTTTTTT. The V call is TRBV10-3, the J call TRBJ2-2; maybe TRBD1 (7 bases). V gave up 2 bases and J gave up 7 bases, with 11 bases separating them. Germline V gene lookup returns CDR1 ENHRY and CDR2 SYGVKD. This CDR3 is 14 amino acids long.

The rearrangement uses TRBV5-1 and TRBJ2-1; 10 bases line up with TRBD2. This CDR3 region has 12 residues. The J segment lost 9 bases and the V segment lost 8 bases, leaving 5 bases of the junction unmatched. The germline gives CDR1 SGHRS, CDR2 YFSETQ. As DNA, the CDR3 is TGCGCCAGTAGACTAGCGGGTGGTGAGCAGTTCTTC. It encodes CASRLAGGEQFF. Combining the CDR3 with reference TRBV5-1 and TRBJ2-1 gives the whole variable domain KAGVTQTPRYLIKTRGQQVTLSCSPISGHRSVSWYQQTPGQGLQFLFEYFSETQRNKGNFPGRFSGRQFSNSRSEMNVSTLELGDSALYLCASRLAGGEQFFGPGTRLTVL.

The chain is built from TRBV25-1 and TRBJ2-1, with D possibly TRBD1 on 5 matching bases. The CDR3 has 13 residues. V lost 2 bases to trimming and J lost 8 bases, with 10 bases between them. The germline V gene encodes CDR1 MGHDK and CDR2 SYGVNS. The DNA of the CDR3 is TGTGCCAGCAGTGAAGGCAGGGATCATGAGCAGTTCTTC. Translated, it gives CASSEGRDHEQFF.